Sequencing of this TCR beta chain was carried out in a study of blood T cell repertoires in COVID-19. Clones were sequenced by immunoSEQ multiplex PCR, and TCRdb holds only the in-frame ones, with some missing. The sample has about 130,000 clones, approximately 85% seen once. Source material: peripheral blood. The sequence was obtained from a woman older than 75 with COVID-19, enrolled during active disease.

The CDR3 DNA reads TGTGCCAGCAGTGCGGAGTCTCTTGGAGGGTGGAACAATGAGCAGTTCTTC. Amino acids: CASSAESLGGWNNEQFF. The gene calls are TRBV28 and TRBJ2-1; D might be TRBD2 (6 bases). Trimming pared 5 bases from V and 5 bases from J, leaving 22 bases between. The CDR3 has 17 residues. Germline V gene sequence: CDR1 MDHEN, CDR2 SYDVKM.